This T cell receptor (beta chain) was identified in a study of blood T cell repertoires in COVID-19. Germline values: CDR1 MNHEY, CDR2 SMNVEV (reference sequence). The CDR3 contains 13 residues. Trimming took 1 base from V and 3 from J, leaving 6 bases between them. Enrolment of Seattle patients took place during active infection, and they were followed longitudinally. In the original analysis: Quantification of nucleated cells was approximated via reference gene primer amplification. The method was immunoSEQ multiplex PCR; TCRdb's version includes in-frame clones alone and lacks a portion of them. The DNA was the basis for D and trimming; V, J and clone size are from that table. The sample records roughly 150,000 clones, 70% to 90% being singletons.

The rearrangement joins TRBV27 to TRBJ1-2; no firm D call. Sequencing used peripheral blood. The sequence came from a man older than 75 with COVID-19, enrolled during active disease. The CDR3 nucleotides read TGTGCCAGCAGTTTATTCCCAGACTATGGCTACACCTTC. Translated, it gives CASSLFPDYGYTF.